In this sample, the clone carrying this T cell receptor beta chain turned up once. Its target is not known. The CDR3 runs to 15 residues. Trimming stripped 4 bases from V and 2 bases from J, with 15 bases between. Germline-derived CDR1 and CDR2 are SGHDN and FVKESK. Data came from immunoSEQ multiplex PCR; TCRdb stores just in-frame clones and leaves some out. The table lists roughly 58,000 clones, over 90% of them singletons. The data were taken from a study of OX40 agonist ivuxolimab in advanced cancers. Turning to the study itself: Across the patients, intravenous ivuxolimab was delivered every 2 weeks at 0.01 to 10 mg/kg. Study-wide results and caveats: Fewer expanded clones were found on average in CD4+ than in CD8+ T cells.

The chain recombines TRBV14 with TRBJ2-7; no definite D call. The clonotype was recovered from an adult with an advanced solid tumor such as melanoma, head and neck, liver or kidney cancer. The sequences come from CD4+ or CD8+ T cells sorted from blood, collected in a trial of the OX40 agonist ivuxolimab. This CDR3 reads CASSPGPKPTYEQYF. CDR3 bases: TGTGCCAGCAGCCCTGGACCAAAACCTACCTACGAGCAGTACTTC.